The 11 T cell receptor beta chains reported below all come from one sample, sequenced in a study of blood T cell repertoires in COVID-19. The repertoire was sequenced with immunoSEQ multiplex PCR; TCRdb's copy has only in-frame clones and lacks some. The sample contains hundreds of thousands of clones, 75% to 90% of which appear only once. The sequenced material came from PBMCs or T cells enriched from blood (not recorded which). These receptor sequences come from a woman between 18 and 29 years old who had recovered from COVID-19.

The chain uses TRBV10-2 and TRBJ1-6; 8 bases fit TRBD1. The CDR3 totals 15 residues. V shed 5 bases and J 6 bases; nucleotides not matched to a gene: 6. In germline, CDR1 is WSHSY, CDR2 SAAADI. CDR3 coding DNA: TGCGCCAGCAGTTCCGGGACAGGCGGTAATTCACCCCTCCACTTT. Its protein is CASSSGTGGNSPLHF.

The rearrangement joins TRBV5-4 to TRBJ2-7; TRBD1 agrees at 9 bases. Per germline, CDR1 SGHNT and CDR2 YYREEE (reference sequence). V trimming: 4 bases; J trimming: 4 bases; junction bases outside the gene matches: 9. There are 15 residues in the CDR3. CDR3 sequence reads: CASSPTGGEGYEQYF. The CDR3 DNA reads TGTGCCAGCAGCCCCACAGGGGGCGAAGGGTACGAGCAGTACTTC. The entire variable domain, with the rest obtained from reference TRBV5-4 and TRBJ2-7, is as follows: ETGVTQSPTHLIKTRGQQVTLRCSSQSGHNTVSWYQQALGQGPQFIFQYYREEENGRGNFPPRFSGLQFPNYSSELNVNALELDDSALYLCASSPTGGEGYEQYFGPGTRLTVT.

The chain joins TRBV28 to TRBJ1-5; D is unclear. V was clipped by 2 bases and J by 9 bases, with 17 bases between them. The germline V gene has CDR1 MDHEN and CDR2 SYDVKM. The CDR3 runs 15 residues. The CDR3: CASSLNQADPWPQHF. The CDR3 DNA sequence: TGTGCCAGCAGTTTAAATCAGGCTGACCCGTGGCCCCAGCATTTT.

The chain is built from TRBV4-1 and TRBJ1-4, with 7 bases aligning to TRBD1. CDR3 size: 14 residues. J gave up 8 bases and V 6 bases, and 9 bases lay outside the gene matches. Germline V gene sequence: CDR1 MGHRA, CDR2 YSYEKL. The CDR3 DNA sequence: TGCGCCAGCAGAAACACAGGGGTGGGCGAAAAACTGTTTTTT. Encoded protein: CASRNTGVGEKLFF.

J is TRBJ1-6 and V is TRBV19, with D possibly being TRBD1 (5 bases). The CDR3 loop spans 14 amino acids. Trimming removed 5 bases at V and 10 bases at J, with 15 bases between. Germline V gives CDR1 LNHDA, CDR2 SQIVND (reference sequence). The CDR3 coding sequence is TGTGCCAGTAGTTACCCAGGGTCTAAATCACCCCTCCACTTT. It codes for CASSYPGSKSPLHF.

This clone appeared a single time. The genes are TRBV11-2 and TRBJ1-1; no definite D call. CDR1 and CDR2 (germline): SGHAT, FQNNGV. Trimming cost V 1 base and J 5 bases, with 17 bases left between them. The CDR3 loop spans 16 amino acids. CDR3 residues: CASSLVDRSGGTEAFF. In DNA, the CDR3 is TGTGCCAGCAGCTTAGTGGACCGTTCCGGAGGGACTGAAGCTTTCTTT.

This clone was observed once. This chain uses TRBV5-6 with TRBJ1-2; D is uncertain. CDR1 is SGHDT, CDR2 YYEEEE, per germline. The length of the CDR3 is 15 residues. Deletions cut 1 base from V and 3 bases from J, with 13 bases between. DNA for the CDR3: TGTGCCAGCAGCTTGAGCGGGAGCCCCTACTATGGCTACACCTTC. Translating gives CASSLSGSPYYGYTF.

CDR3: CASSGGQLSGNTIYF. The CDR3 DNA reads TGTGCCAGCAGCGGAGGACAGCTCTCTGGAAACACCATATATTTT. The genes are TRBV9 and TRBJ1-3; TRBD1 is a possible D gene (6 bases). V lost 3 bases and J lost 0, with 10 bases in between. The CDR3 contains 15 residues. Germline CDR1 and CDR2: SGDLS and YYNGEE.

This clone was detected once. This sequence joins TRBV5-6 and TRBJ2-3; TRBD2 matches 10 bases. The J segment lost 2 bases and the V segment lost 0 bases, leaving 12 bases of the junction unmatched. Germline lookup yields CDR1 SGHDT and CDR2 YYEEEE. The CDR3 totals 19 residues. This CDR3 reads CASSLEVPSGGASTDTQYF. DNA of the CDR3: TGTGCCAGCAGCTTGGAAGTGCCTAGCGGGGGAGCATCCACAGATACGCAGTATTTT.

The rearrangement joins TRBV5-1 to TRBJ1-3; TRBD1 aligns across 7 bases. The CDR3 runs 15 residues. V was clipped by 0 bases and J by 2 bases; unmatched bases: 2. Germline V gene sequence: CDR1 SGHRS, CDR2 YFSETQ. The CDR3 DNA sequence: TGCGCCAGCAGCTTGGAGGGGGCCCCTGGAAACACCATATATTTT. Residues: CASSLEGAPGNTIYF.

The chain carries TRBV19 and TRBJ1-5; D gene uncertain. The CDR3 covers 14 residues. Germline CDR1 reads LNHDA; CDR2 reads SQIVND (reference sequence). The V end was cut by 3 bases, the J end by 0 bases, with 6 bases between. The CDR3 bases are TGTGCCAGTAGTATTTACAGTAGCAATCAGCCCCAGCATTTT. Residues: CASSIYSSNQPQHF.